These 16 T cell receptor beta chains share one sample of origin, sequenced in a study of T cells expressing NK-cell markers. TCRdb re-called the 5' RACE reads and shows each CDR3 protein once, DNA omitted. Recorded for this sample: around 470,000 distinct CDR3 sequences. Sequenced: blood T cells: a sorted CD56 or NKG2C T cell subset, CD4+ or CD8+ T cells, or bulk PBMC T cells (not recorded which). Source of these receptors: a woman aged 50 to 65 in good health.

The CDR3 reads CASSLGGGSATDTQYF. The chain employs TRBV11-2 and TRBJ2-3; TCRdb designates TRBD1, a call that cannot be tested without DNA. Per the germline V gene, CDR1 is SGHAT and CDR2 is FQNNGV. The CDR3 has 16 amino acids.

This sequence joins TRBV14 and TRBJ2-1; TCRdb lists TRBD1, though no DNA is available to test this call. Germline assignment: CDR1 SGHDN and CDR2 FVKESK. This CDR3 comprises 15 residues. This chain's CDR3 is CASSQVGDRRNEQFF.

The chain is built from TRBV11-1 and TRBJ2-1; TCRdb indicates TRBD2, and absent DNA this call remains unverified. The CDR3 consists of 16 residues. Germline V gene data show CDR1 as SGHAT and CDR2 as FQDESV (reference sequence). The CDR3 loop reads CASSYGTSGTHNEQFF.

CDR3 region: CASTRTSVGTGWYQETQYF. This chain uses TRBV11-2 with TRBJ2-5; TCRdb gives TRBD1 as the D gene, but with no DNA this cannot be confirmed. Germline lookup yields CDR1 SGHAT and CDR2 FQNNGV. The CDR3 runs to 19 residues. The full variable domain, with the rest looked up from reference TRBV11-2 and TRBJ2-5, is EAGVAQSPRYKIIEKRQSVAFWCNPISGHATLYWYQQILGQGPKLLIQFQNNGVVDDSQLPKDRFSAERLKGVDSTLKIQPAKLEDSAVYLCASTRTSVGTGWYQETQYFGPGTRLLVL.

The V gene is TRBV20-1, the J gene TRBJ2-1; TCRdb calls TRBD1, which cannot be checked without DNA. Germline V lookup: CDR1 DFQATT, CDR2 SNEGSKA (reference sequence). This CDR3 contains 17 residues. The chain's CDR3 is CSVDPYTPLRVANEQFF.

V gene TRBV20-1 combines with J gene TRBJ2-1; absent DNA, TCRdb's TRBD2 call cannot be checked. Germline CDR1 reads DFQATT; CDR2 reads SNEGSKA (reference sequence). This CDR3 is 19 amino acids long. The CDR3 sequence is CSARNPGTSELSSYNEQFF.

The rearrangement uses TRBV29-1 and TRBJ2-5; absent DNA, TCRdb's TRBD1 call cannot be checked. Germline V gene sequence: CDR1 SQVTM, CDR2 ANQGSEA. The CDR3 consists of 15 residues. The CDR3: CSVEGVQGVGETQYF.

The V and J genes are TRBV27 and TRBJ2-4; TCRdb names TRBD1, which stays unverified in the absence of DNA. Germline CDR1 is MNHEY and CDR2 is SMNVEV (reference sequence). The CDR3 is 14 amino acids. The CDR3 sequence is CASSSWGIGNIQYF.

The chain is built from TRBV5-1 and TRBJ2-1. CDR3 size: 12 residues. Germline loops: CDR1 SGHRS, CDR2 YFSETQ. This CDR3 is CASSLFAAEQFF.

The chain links TRBV4-1 to TRBJ2-7; the TRBD2 assignment by TCRdb is unverifiable without DNA. Per germline, CDR1 MGHRA and CDR2 YSYEKL. CDR3 length equals 15 residues. The CDR3 reads CASSQEEAARSEQYF.

The gene calls are TRBV20-1 and TRBJ2-5; TCRdb lists TRBD2, though no DNA is available to test this call. This CDR3 region has 15 residues. Germline loops: CDR1 DFQATT, CDR2 SNEGSKA (reference sequence). The CDR3 loop reads CSAGNAGRAQETQYF.

The chain joins TRBV11-2 to TRBJ2-5. The germline V gene has CDR1 SGHAT and CDR2 FQNNGV. This CDR3 has 14 residues. The CDR3 sequence: CASSLGQTIETQYF.

The genes are TRBV5-1 and TRBJ2-1; lacking DNA, the TRBD1 call made by TCRdb goes unchecked. The CDR3 extends over 15 amino acids. The germline V gene encodes CDR1 SGHRS and CDR2 YFSETQ. CDR3 in amino acids: CASSRNQGARNEQFF.

The gene calls are TRBV4-1 and TRBJ2-5; TCRdb's D call, TRBD2, is unchecked because there is no DNA. This CDR3 has 17 amino acids. Germline assignment: CDR1 MGHRA and CDR2 YSYEKL. The CDR3 loop reads CASSQEGTSGSKKTQYF.

The V gene is TRBV14, the J gene TRBJ2-5. This CDR3 is built from 14 residues. Germline V CDR1 and CDR2: SGHDN, FVKESK. CDR3 sequence: CASSQGWSAETQYF.

The chain employs TRBV4-1 and TRBJ1-2; the D call of TRBD1 rests on TCRdb alone, since no DNA is present to check it. CDR1 and CDR2 from the germline V gene are MGHRA and YSYEKL. The CDR3 has 14 amino acids. The CDR3: CASSQVRDWAGYTF.